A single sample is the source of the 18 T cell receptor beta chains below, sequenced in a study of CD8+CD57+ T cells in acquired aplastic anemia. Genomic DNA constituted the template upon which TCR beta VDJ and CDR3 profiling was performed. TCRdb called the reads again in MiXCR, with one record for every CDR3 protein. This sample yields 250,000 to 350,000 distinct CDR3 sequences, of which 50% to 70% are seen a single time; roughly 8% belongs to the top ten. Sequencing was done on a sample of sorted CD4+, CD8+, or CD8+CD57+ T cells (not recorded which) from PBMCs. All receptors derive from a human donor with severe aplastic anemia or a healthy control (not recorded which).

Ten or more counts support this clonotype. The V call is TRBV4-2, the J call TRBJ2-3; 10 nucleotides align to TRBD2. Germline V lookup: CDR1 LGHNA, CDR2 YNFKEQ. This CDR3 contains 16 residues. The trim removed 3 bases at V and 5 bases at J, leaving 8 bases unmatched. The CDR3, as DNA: TGTGCCAGCAGCCAGGGTAGCGGGGGGCCACGAGATACGCAGTATTTT. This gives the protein CASSQGSGGPRDTQYF.

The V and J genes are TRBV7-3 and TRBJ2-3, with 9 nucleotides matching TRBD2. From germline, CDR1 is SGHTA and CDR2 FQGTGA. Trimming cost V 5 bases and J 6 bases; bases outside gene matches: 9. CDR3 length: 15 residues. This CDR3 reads CASSVLSGGLDTQYF. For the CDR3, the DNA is TGTGCCAGCAGCGTTCTGAGCGGGGGGCTTGATACGCAGTATTTT.

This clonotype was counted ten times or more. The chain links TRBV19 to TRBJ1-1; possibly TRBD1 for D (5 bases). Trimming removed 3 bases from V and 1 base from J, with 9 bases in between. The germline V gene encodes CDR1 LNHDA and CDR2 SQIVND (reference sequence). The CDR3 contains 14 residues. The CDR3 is CASSMVGGNTEAFF. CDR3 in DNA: TGTGCCAGTAGTATGGTGGGGGGGAACACTGAAGCTTTCTTT.

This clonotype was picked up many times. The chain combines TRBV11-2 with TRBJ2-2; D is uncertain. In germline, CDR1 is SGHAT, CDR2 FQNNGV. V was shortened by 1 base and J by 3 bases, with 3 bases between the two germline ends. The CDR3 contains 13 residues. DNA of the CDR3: TGTGCCAGCAGCTTAGTGGACACCGGGGAGCTGTTTTTT. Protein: CASSLVDTGELFF.

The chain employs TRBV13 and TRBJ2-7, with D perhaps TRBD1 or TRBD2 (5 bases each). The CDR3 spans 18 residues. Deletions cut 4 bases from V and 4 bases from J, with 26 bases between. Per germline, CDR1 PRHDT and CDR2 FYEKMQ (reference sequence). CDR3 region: CASSSEHSGGTPRYEQYF. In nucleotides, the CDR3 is TGTGCCAGCAGCTCTGAACACTCCGGTGGGACCCCGAGATACGAGCAGTACTTC.

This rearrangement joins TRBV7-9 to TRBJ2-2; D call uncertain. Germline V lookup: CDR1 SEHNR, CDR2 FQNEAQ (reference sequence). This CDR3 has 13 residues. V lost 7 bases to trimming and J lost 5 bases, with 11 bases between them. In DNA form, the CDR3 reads TGTGCCAGCAACCCAGATGTGACCGGGGAGCTGTTTTTT. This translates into CASNPDVTGELFF.

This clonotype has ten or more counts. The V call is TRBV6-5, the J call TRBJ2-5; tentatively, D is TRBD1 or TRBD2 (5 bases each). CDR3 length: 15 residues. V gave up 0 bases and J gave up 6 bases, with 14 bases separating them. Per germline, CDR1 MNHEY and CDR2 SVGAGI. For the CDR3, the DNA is TGTGCCAGCAGTTACTCGAGGGACCCCCATCAGACCCAGTACTTC. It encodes CASSYSRDPHQTQYF.

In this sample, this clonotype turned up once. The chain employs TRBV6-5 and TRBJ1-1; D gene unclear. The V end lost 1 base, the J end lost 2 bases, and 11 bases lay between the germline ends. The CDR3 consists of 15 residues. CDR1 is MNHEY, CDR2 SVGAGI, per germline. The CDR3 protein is CASSYFRWINTEAFF. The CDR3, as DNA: TGTGCCAGCAGTTACTTCCGGTGGATAAACACTGAAGCTTTCTTT.

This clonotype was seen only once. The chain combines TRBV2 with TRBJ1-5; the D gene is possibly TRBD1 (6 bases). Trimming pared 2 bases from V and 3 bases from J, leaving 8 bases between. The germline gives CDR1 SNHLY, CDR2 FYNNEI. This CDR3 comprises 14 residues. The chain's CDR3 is CASSERTDNQPQHF. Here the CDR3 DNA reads TGTGCCAGCAGTGAAAGGACAGACAATCAGCCCCAGCATTTT.

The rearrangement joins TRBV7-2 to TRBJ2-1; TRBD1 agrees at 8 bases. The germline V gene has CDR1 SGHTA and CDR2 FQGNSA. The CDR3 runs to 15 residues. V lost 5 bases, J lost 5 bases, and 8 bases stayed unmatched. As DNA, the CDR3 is TGTGCCAGCAGCCCCGTTGGGACAGGCAACAATGAGCAGTTCTTC. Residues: CASSPVGTGNNEQFF.

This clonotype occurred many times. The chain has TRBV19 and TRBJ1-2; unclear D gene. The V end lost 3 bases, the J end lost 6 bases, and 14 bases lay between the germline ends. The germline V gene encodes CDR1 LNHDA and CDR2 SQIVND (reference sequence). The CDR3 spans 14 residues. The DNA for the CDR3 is TGTGCCAGTAGTATTAGCCGACTAACCCATGGCTACACCTTC. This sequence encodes CASSISRLTHGYTF.

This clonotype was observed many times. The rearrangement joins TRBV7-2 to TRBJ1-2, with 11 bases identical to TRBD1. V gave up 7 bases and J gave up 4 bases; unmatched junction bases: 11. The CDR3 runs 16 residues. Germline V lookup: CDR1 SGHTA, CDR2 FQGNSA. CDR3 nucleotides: TGTGCCAGCACCAAAGGGGGGACAGGGGGTGGCTATGGCTACACCTTC. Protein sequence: CASTKGGTGGGYGYTF.

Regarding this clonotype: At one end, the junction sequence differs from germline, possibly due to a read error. CDR3 loop: CASSLDSNTGDITDTQYF. The CDR3 nucleotides read TGTGCTAGCAGCTTGGATTCGAACACCGGGGATATAACAGATACGCAGTATTTT. The chain links TRBV7-7 to TRBJ2-3; tentatively, D is TRBD2 (5 bases). The CDR3 has 18 amino acids. The germline V gene encodes CDR1 SSHAT and CDR2 FNYEAQ (reference sequence). Drawing the rest from reference TRBV7-7 and TRBJ2-3, the complete variable domain is GAGVSQSPRYKVTKRGQDVTLRCDPISSHATLYWYQQALGQGPEFLTYFNYEAQPDKSGLPSDRFSAERPEGSISTLTIQRTEQRDSAMYRCASSLDSNTGDITDTQYFGPGTRLTVL.

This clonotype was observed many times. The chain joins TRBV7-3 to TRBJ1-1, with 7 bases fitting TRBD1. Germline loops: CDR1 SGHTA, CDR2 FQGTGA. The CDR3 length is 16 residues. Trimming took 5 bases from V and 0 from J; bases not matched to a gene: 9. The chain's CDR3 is CASSDKPGQLNTEAFF. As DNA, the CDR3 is TGTGCCAGCAGCGATAAACCGGGACAGTTGAACACTGAAGCTTTCTTT.

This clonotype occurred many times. CDR3: CASSMRDRSSSQPQHF. The CDR3 DNA reads TGTGCCAGTAGTATGCGGGACAGGTCGTCGAGTCAGCCCCAGCATTTT. The chain carries TRBV19 and TRBJ1-5, with 8 bases aligning to TRBD1. The CDR3 loop spans 16 amino acids. Germline trimming cut 3 bases from V and 6 bases from J; bases unmatched to any gene: 10. The V gene's germline CDR1 is LNHDA and CDR2 SQIVND (reference sequence).

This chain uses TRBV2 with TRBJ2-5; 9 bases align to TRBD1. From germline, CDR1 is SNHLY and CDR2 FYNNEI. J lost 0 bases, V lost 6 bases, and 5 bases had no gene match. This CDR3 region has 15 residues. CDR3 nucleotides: TGTGCCAGCAGGGTACAGGGGGCTTACCAAGAGACCCAGTACTTC. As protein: CASRVQGAYQETQYF.

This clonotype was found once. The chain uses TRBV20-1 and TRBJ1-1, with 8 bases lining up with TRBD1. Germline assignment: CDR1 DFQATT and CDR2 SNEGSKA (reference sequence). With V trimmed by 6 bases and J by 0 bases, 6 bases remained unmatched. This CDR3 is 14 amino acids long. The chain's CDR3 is CSATGQGMNTEAFF. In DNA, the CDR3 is TGCAGTGCCACCGGACAGGGCATGAACACTGAAGCTTTCTTT.

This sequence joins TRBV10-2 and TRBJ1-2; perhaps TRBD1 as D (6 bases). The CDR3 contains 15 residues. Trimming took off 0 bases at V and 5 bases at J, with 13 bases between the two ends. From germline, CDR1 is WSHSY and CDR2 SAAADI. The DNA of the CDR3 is TGCGCCAGCAGTGAGTCGGACAGACCAATGTATGGCTACACCTTC. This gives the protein CASSESDRPMYGYTF.